The clone carrying this TCR beta chain came up once. Its antigen is still unknown. The data originate from a study of Ad26.COV2.S vaccination and SARS-CoV-2 variants. Study-level background: Each vaccinee took Ad26.COV2.S intramuscularly, once or twice 56 days apart.

V lost 5 bases to trimming and J lost 1 base, with 9 bases between them. Germline V gene lookup returns CDR1 SGHRS and CDR2 YFSETQ. The CDR3 contains 14 residues. Measured with immunoSEQ multiplex PCR; TCRdb has only the in-frame clones, and not every one. The table records 350,000 to 450,000 clones, around 86% of them present only once. Study results and limitations: While placebo recipients had lower spike-specific TCR breadth, vaccine recipients had more. There was reportedly substantial breadth in spike-specific CD8+ and CD4+ T cell responses after vaccination.

As for treatment: some 19 received Ad26.COV2.S at low or high dose, single or two shots; five or six received placebo; per-sample allocation not given. Vaccine and placebo recipients were sampled on day 63 after the first injection. The chain links TRBV5-1 to TRBJ2-2, with unresolved D. The TCR originated in a person aged 18-65 years who received the Ad26.COV2.S COVID-19 vaccine or a placebo. The sequencing here drew on peripheral blood, taken in a trial of Ad26.COV2.S vaccine versus placebo. As DNA, the CDR3 is TGCGCCAGCAGTCCCAATCAGAACACCGGGGAGCTGTTTTTT. Residues: CASSPNQNTGELFF.